A selection of T cell receptor beta chains follows, all from one sample in a study of naive and memory T cell subsets. TCRdb reprocessed the UMI-ligation and nested PCR reads with MiXCR, giving one entry per CDR3 protein. The sample shows approximately 150,000 distinct CDR3 sequences, 22% of them seen only once. Sequencing input: naive CD4+ T cells from blood. The receptor source for this set is a human donor in good health. CDR3s include the opening cysteine and the closing phenylalanine or tryptophan.

V: TRBV12-3/TRBV12-4; J: TRBJ1-2; CDR3: CASRPAGDYGYTF
V: TRBV5-1; J: TRBJ2-6; CDR3: CASSSPDRGPPGANVLTF
V: TRBV29-1; J: TRBJ2-1; CDR3: CSVGGLAGVAEQFF
V: TRBV7-9; J: TRBJ2-1; CDR3: CASSLAGQHISYNEQFF
V: TRBV7-9; J: TRBJ1-4; CDR3: CASSLAGAANEKLFF
V: TRBV12-3/TRBV12-4; J: TRBJ2-6; CDR3: CASSFLGANVLTF
V: TRBV6-6; J: TRBJ2-7; CDR3: CASSNTAESRYEQYF
V: TRBV7-2; J: TRBJ2-4; CDR3: CASSLGSGGVGAKNIQYF
V: TRBV5-6; J: TRBJ2-1; CDR3: CASSRTRNRANEQFF
V: TRBV28; J: TRBJ1-1; CDR3: CASRTTANTEAFF
V: TRBV28; J: TRBJ2-1; CDR3: CASSIPTPKQFF
V: TRBV6-2/TRBV6-3; J: TRBJ2-5; CDR3: CASNYAGASETQYF
V: TRBV11-2; J: TRBJ2-2; CDR3: CASSSDRATGELFF
V: TRBV20-1; J: TRBJ2-3; CDR3: CSAFGLADYTDTQYF
V: TRBV20-1; J: TRBJ2-7; CDR3: CSARGYTPYEQYF
V: TRBV7-9; J: TRBJ1-5; CDR3: CASSSGDQNFLHF
V: TRBV7-2; J: TRBJ2-7; CDR3: CASSLVTGLLDEQYF
V: TRBV28; J: TRBJ2-7; CDR3: CASSLRGPSYEQYF
V: TRBV27; J: TRBJ1-2; CDR3: CASSLSVGGSPSYGHTF
V: TRBV29-1; J: TRBJ2-3; CDR3: CSVRLATSTDTQYF
V: TRBV20-1; J: TRBJ2-7; CDR3: CSARGVLYEQYF
V: TRBV7-2; J: TRBJ1-5; CDR3: CASSLLNRANQPQHF
V: TRBV12-3/TRBV12-4; J: TRBJ2-7; CDR3: CASSPRPREQYF
V: TRBV20-1; J: TRBJ2-1; CDR3: CSTERGQGYNEQFF
V: TRBV5-6; J: TRBJ1-5; CDR3: CASSRNQGTRSNQPQHF